Reported below is one T cell receptor (beta chain). What it binds is unknown. The V gene lost 7 bases and the J gene lost 5 bases, with 21 bases spanning the gap. CDR3 size: 15 residues. Germline V CDR1 and CDR2: SGHRS, YFSETQ. For the second PCR, which ran for roughly 6 to 12 cycles, a sample-barcoded 5' primer and a J-beta primer mix were used. TCRdb itself ran the 5' RACE reads through MiXCR, one entry per CDR3 protein. The sample carries some 1.5 million distinct CDR3 sequences, roughly 27% recorded once. The sample is drawn from a study of blood T cells in healthy people across ages. Overall study context: When template switching was applied, about one barcoded beta molecule was captured per two T cells.

Study-level points and caveats: PBMC samples, being unsorted, prevented any conclusive comparison of naive and antigen-experienced cells. Among T cells, TCR beta diversity per million cells dropped roughly linearly as age rose.

Specimen: blood. The TCR originated in a woman under 40 in good health. The chain links TRBV5-1 to TRBJ2-5; D might be TRBD2 (5 bases). Written as DNA, the CDR3 is TGCGCCAGCGCCGACCCGACCGCTTCGGGGGAGACCCAGTACTTC. Amino acids: CASADPTASGETQYF.